The clone carrying this T cell receptor (beta chain) was detected only a few times. Its antigen is unidentified. This specimen belongs to a study of T cell repertoires in cytomegalovirus infection. Looking at the study overall: It can be stated that public TCR beta signatures indicated CMV infection as well as a matching HLA type.

Whole-study findings and limits: CMV carriers having the relevant HLA were flagged by cumulative public TCR beta family frequency. In two of eight donors, the top clonotype was HLA-C-restricted CMV-specific.

TCRdb re-called the reads with MiXCR, one entry per CDR3 protein. The sample consists of fewer than 350,000 distinct CDR3 sequences, roughly a sixth of them appearing once. This CDR3 contains 15 residues. Germline V gene sequence: CDR1 SGHRS, CDR2 YFSETQ. V gave up 4 bases and J gave up 6 bases, with 20 bases separating them. The sample consisted of PBMCs. The source of this sequence is a human donor in good health (CMV status not recorded). Some clones in this sample may be carry-over from other donors' samples. The chain links TRBV5-1 to TRBJ2-7, with D possibly being TRBD1 (5 bases). This CDR3 reads CASSPLAGNEAEQYF. CDR3 DNA sequence: TGCGCCAGCAGCCCATTGGCAGGGAATGAAGCCGAGCAGTACTTC.